This T cell receptor beta chain derives from a study of identical twins. This clonotype was detected many times. MiXCR was run by TCRdb on the 5' RACE reads, yielding one entry per CDR3 protein. The sample gives around 230,000 distinct CDR3 sequences, 6.5% of which show up once; about 14% is in the top ten. These records were also assigned to another study, of T cells expressing NK-cell markers.

Material for sequencing was CD8+ T cells sorted from blood. The receptor's source is a woman aged 18-35 years in good health.

Here the CDR3 reads CASSDGYEQYF. Here the CDR3 DNA reads TGTGCCAGCAGTGACGGTTACGAGCAGTACTTC. The rearrangement links TRBV6-1 to TRBJ2-7; no definite D call. Germline V CDR1 and CDR2: MNHNS, SASEGT. With 3 bases removed from V and 4 bases from J, the gap between germline ends came to 4 bases. This CDR3 comprises 11 residues.